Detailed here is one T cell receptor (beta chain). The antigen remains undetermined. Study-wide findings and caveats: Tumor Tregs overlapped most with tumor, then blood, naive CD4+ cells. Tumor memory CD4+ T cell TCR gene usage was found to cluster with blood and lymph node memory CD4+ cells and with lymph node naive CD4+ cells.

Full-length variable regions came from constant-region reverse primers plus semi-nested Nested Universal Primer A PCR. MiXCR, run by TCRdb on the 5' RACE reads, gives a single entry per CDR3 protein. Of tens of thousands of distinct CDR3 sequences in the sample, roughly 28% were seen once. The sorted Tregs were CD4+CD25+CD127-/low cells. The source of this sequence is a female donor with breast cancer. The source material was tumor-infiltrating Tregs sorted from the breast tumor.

The CDR3 sequence: CASSEAENTEAFF. CDR3 bases: TGTGCCAGCAGTGAAGCAGAGAACACTGAAGCTTTCTTT. The V and J genes are TRBV6-1 and TRBJ1-1, with D unclear. V was shortened by 0 bases and J by 1 base, with 3 bases between the two germline ends. This CDR3 is 13 amino acids long. CDR1 is MNHNS, CDR2 SASEGT, per germline.